This T cell receptor (beta chain) was recovered during a study of blood T cell repertoires in COVID-19. In the source study's methods: Amplification with reference gene primers provided the estimates of nucleated cell counts. TCRdb keeps only in-frame clones here, not all; method: immunoSEQ multiplex PCR. The D gene and trimming were derived from the DNA, and the V and J assignments and clone size from that table. This sample has under 250,000 clones; about four fifths occur once, and the top ten carry 4.8%. CDR3 length: 13 amino acids. Germline V gene data show CDR1 as SGHNT and CDR2 as YENEEA. V was pared by 3 bases and J by 8 bases, with 11 bases between.

Sequencing was performed on PBMCs or T cells enriched from blood (not recorded which). This sequence originates from a woman between 50 and 59 years old who had been exposed to COVID-19. The chain combines TRBV11-3 with TRBJ2-1; weak D call: TRBD1 (6 bases). CDR3 in DNA: TGTGCCAGCAGCTTGGGGGCGCGGGATGAGCAGTTCTTC. This gives the protein CASSLGARDEQFF.